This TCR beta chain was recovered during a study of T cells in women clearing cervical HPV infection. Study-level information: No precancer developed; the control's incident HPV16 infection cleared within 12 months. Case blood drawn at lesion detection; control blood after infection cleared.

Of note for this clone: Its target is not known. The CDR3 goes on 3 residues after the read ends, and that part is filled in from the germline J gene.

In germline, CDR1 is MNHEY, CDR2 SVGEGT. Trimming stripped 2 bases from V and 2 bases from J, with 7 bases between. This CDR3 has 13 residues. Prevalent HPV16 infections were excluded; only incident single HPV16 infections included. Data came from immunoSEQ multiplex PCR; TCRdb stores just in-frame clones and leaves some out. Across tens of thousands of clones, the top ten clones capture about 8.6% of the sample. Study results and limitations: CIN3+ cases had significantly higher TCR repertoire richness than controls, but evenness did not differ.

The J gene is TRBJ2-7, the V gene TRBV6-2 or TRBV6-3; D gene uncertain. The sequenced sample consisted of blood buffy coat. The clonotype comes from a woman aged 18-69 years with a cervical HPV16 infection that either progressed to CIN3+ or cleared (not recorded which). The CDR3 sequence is CASSYASTYEQYF. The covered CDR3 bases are TGTGCCAGCAGTTACGCTAGTACCTACGAG.